This T cell receptor beta chain was profiled in a study of T cells after yellow fever vaccination. In TCRdb, the 5' RACE reads were re-called with MiXCR into one record per CDR3 protein. The sample records about 240,000 distinct CDR3 sequences, 6.9% being singletons. To note about this clonotype: The junction differs from germline at one of its ends, possibly a read error.

Germline CDR1 LGHDT, CDR2 YNNKEL (reference sequence). The CDR3 is 14 residues long. The chain combines TRBV3-1 with TRBJ2-5; 7 positions agree with TRBD2. The TCR sequence derives from a man aged 25 to 40 who received the YFV17D yellow fever vaccine. Sequenced material: CD4+ T cells sorted from PBMCs, taken 15 days after the yellow fever booster vaccination. The CDR3 DNA reads TGTGCCAGCAGACAAGGGAGGGTTTCGTCGACCCAGTACTTC. It encodes CASRQGRVSSTQYF.